This T cell receptor beta chain was retrieved from a study of T-cell reconstitution after alpha-beta-depleted transplantation in children. CDR3 length equals 18 residues. Germline lookup yields CDR1 SGHAT and CDR2 FQDESV (reference sequence). After removal of 1 base from V and 5 bases from J, the junction contained 9 bases not matched to a gene. Unique molecular identifiers were incorporated during preparation of the TCRbeta library. TCRdb fed the PCR reads into MiXCR, producing one record per CDR3 protein. The sample shows 500,000 to 600,000 distinct CDR3 sequences, about 16% of them seen only once.

This specimen consisted of PBMCs from the stem cell graft donor, obtained from the stem cell graft. This sequence originates from a human donor who donated a stem cell graft to a child with acute lymphoblastic leukemia. This rearrangement joins TRBV11-1 to TRBJ2-1, with 12 bases that match TRBD2. CDR3 sequence: CASSLDTSGRQSDNEQFF. In DNA, the CDR3 is TGTGCCAGCAGCTTAGATACTAGCGGGAGGCAGTCCGACAATGAGCAGTTCTTC.